These 21 T cell receptor beta chains came from one sample sequenced in a study of cytomegalovirus exposure and HLA in healthy donors. Profiled with immunoSEQ multiplex PCR; TCRdb holds only in-frame clones, not every one. The top ten clones hold 3% to 3.5% of a sample with 150,000 to 200,000 clones, less than 95% of them seen once. Input material: PBMCs. The receptors derive from a woman under 30 in good health and CMV-seropositive.

This clone appeared once. V and J are TRBV6-5 and TRBJ2-1, with D uncertain. This CDR3 comprises 16 residues. Germline V gene sequence: CDR1 MNHEY, CDR2 SVGAGI. The V end lost 1 base, the J end lost 0 bases, and 10 bases lay between the germline ends. CDR3 protein: CASSYLPVHSYNEQFF. The CDR3 nucleotides read TGTGCCAGCAGTTACTTGCCAGTCCACTCCTACAATGAGCAGTTCTTC.

V is TRBV2 and J is TRBJ2-7; 7 bases map to TRBD2. With V trimmed by 3 bases and J by 2 bases, 7 bases remained unmatched. This CDR3 is 15 amino acids long. Germline V gives CDR1 SNHLY, CDR2 FYNNEI. The CDR3 nucleotides read TGTGCCAGCAGTGAGCGGCTAGCGGTAACCTACGAGCAGTACTTC. It encodes CASSERLAVTYEQYF.

The rearrangement joins TRBV12-5 to TRBJ1-6; D possibly corresponds to TRBD1 (5 bases). Deletions cut 6 bases from V and 10 bases from J, with 13 bases between. CDR3 length equals 13 residues. Germline CDR1 is LGHNT and CDR2 is FRNRAP. This CDR3 reads CASGPPGGSPLHF. The CDR3 bases are TGTGCTAGTGGCCCCCCGGGGGGATCACCCCTCCACTTT.

This sequence joins TRBV15 and TRBJ1-1; D ambiguous. Between the trimmed V and J ends, which lost 0 bases and 0 bases, there was a span of 5 bases. Per the germline V gene, CDR1 is LNHNV and CDR2 is YYDKDF (reference sequence). This CDR3 has 14 amino acids. In nucleotides, the CDR3 is TGTGCCACCAGCAGAGATACAGTGAACACTGAAGCTTTCTTT. This translates into CATSRDTVNTEAFF.

The chain links TRBV6-5 to TRBJ2-7; D remains unclear. Germline CDR1 is MNHEY and CDR2 is SVGAGI. CDR3 length: 13 amino acids. V shed 8 bases and J shed 0 bases, with 11 bases lying between them. The CDR3 sequence is CASVGHNSYEQYF. As DNA, the CDR3 is TGTGCCAGCGTGGGCCACAACTCCTACGAGCAGTACTTC.

The J gene is TRBJ2-1, the V gene TRBV6-6, with D possibly being TRBD1 (5 bases). The V gene's germline CDR1 is MNHNY and CDR2 SVGAGI (reference sequence). The CDR3 has 13 residues. Trimming took 6 bases from V and 7 from J, leaving 13 bases between them. CDR3 coding DNA: TGTGCCAGCAGCAGGGCGATGAGGAATGAGCAGTTCTTC. Translated: CASSRAMRNEQFF.

V gene TRBV6-5 combines with J gene TRBJ1-2; 11 nucleotides agree with TRBD1. The germline CDR1 and CDR2 sequences are MNHEY and SVGAGI. This CDR3 region has 15 residues. The trim removed 4 bases at V and 6 bases at J, leaving 7 bases unmatched. The CDR3: CASSSSWTGGNGYTF. The DNA of the CDR3 is TGTGCCAGCAGTTCCTCCTGGACAGGGGGCAATGGCTACACCTTC.

This rearrangement joins TRBV19 to TRBJ2-5; 10 bases are a match to TRBD2. V was clipped by 5 bases and J by 3 bases; unmatched bases: 3. This CDR3 comprises 14 residues. Germline-derived CDR1 and CDR2 are LNHDA and SQIVND (reference sequence). The CDR3 DNA reads TGTGCCAGTAGTCCGCTAGCGGGAGAAGAGACCCAGTACTTC. This gives the protein CASSPLAGEETQYF.

The V and J genes are TRBV5-4 and TRBJ2-2; tentative D call: TRBD2 (7 bases). This CDR3 spans 13 amino acids. In germline, CDR1 is SGHNT, CDR2 YYREEE (reference sequence). The V and J ends lost 6 bases and 6 bases respectively, with 12 bases between them. CDR3 amino acids: CASKGEGAGELFF. DNA for the CDR3: TGTGCCAGCAAGGGGGAGGGGGCCGGGGAGCTGTTTTTT.

This clone was picked up one time. The chain combines TRBV18 with TRBJ1-1, with D hard to call. In germline, CDR1 is KGHSH, CDR2 LQKENI. Trimming left V 4 bases short and J 3 bases short, with 12 bases between. The CDR3 consists of 14 residues. The CDR3: CASSQLAGDTEAFF. DNA for the CDR3: TGTGCCAGCTCACAGCTGGCCGGAGACACTGAAGCTTTCTTT. Based on the CDR3 plus reference TRBV18 and TRBJ1-1, the full variable domain is NAGVMQNPRHLVRRRGQEARLRCSPMKGHSHVYWYRQLPEEGLKFMVYLQKENIIDESGMPKERFSAEFPKEGPSILRIQQVVRGDSAAYFCASSQLAGDTEAFFGQGTRLTVV.

This clone was detected only a few times. The rearrangement joins TRBV11-3 to TRBJ2-5; no reliable D call. The CDR3 sequence is 13 residues long. Germline V gene data show CDR1 as SGHNT and CDR2 as YENEEA. Trimming shortened V by 5 bases and J by 5 bases, and 12 bases separated the two germline ends. CDR3 in amino acids: CASSPTRSETQYF. The CDR3 nucleotides are TGTGCCAGCAGCCCTACGAGGTCCGAGACCCAGTACTTC.

This chain connects TRBV6-5 to TRBJ2-5; 11 bases fit TRBD2. J gave up 5 bases and V 5 bases, and 7 bases lay outside the gene matches. The CDR3 sequence is 15 residues long. Germline CDR1 is MNHEY and CDR2 is SVGAGI. CDR3 nucleotides: TGTGCCAGCAGTCCTATAGCGGGGGGGCGTGAGACCCAGTACTTC. It yields the protein CASSPIAGGRETQYF.

This clone appeared once. V gene TRBV28 combines with J gene TRBJ2-2; TRBD2 aligns across 14 bases. CDR1 and CDR2 from the germline V gene are MDHEN and SYDVKM. This CDR3 is 18 amino acids long. Germline trimming cut 3 bases from V and 7 bases from J; bases unmatched to any gene: 10. The CDR3 nucleotides read TGTGCCAGCAGTTTGATTGGACTAGCGGGAGGAGGCGGCGGGGAGCTGTTTTTT. Encoded protein: CASSLIGLAGGGGGELFF.

The chain uses TRBV2 and TRBJ2-3; 15 nucleotides line up with TRBD2. Germline loops: CDR1 SNHLY, CDR2 FYNNEI. The CDR3 length is 19 residues. The V segment lost 7 bases and the J segment 1 base; nucleotides outside the gene matches: 12. The DNA for the CDR3 is TGTGCCAGCAAAACCTTACCGGGACTAGCGGGGGGAGGCACAGATACGCAGTATTTT. This encodes CASKTLPGLAGGGTDTQYF.

This clone is a singleton in its sample. The J gene is TRBJ2-2, the V gene TRBV5-4; 11 nucleotides match TRBD2. Trimming removed 5 bases from V and 4 bases from J; junction bases left unmatched: 7. The germline V gene encodes CDR1 SGHNT and CDR2 YYREEE (reference sequence). The CDR3 consists of 16 residues. The CDR3, as DNA: TGTGCCAGCAGGCACACTAGCGGGGGTATCACCGGGGAGCTGTTTTTT. It codes for CASRHTSGGITGELFF.

J is TRBJ2-6 and V is TRBV27, with D hard to call. The CDR3 runs 15 residues. Germline CDR1 reads MNHEY; CDR2 reads SMNVEV (reference sequence). Trimming removed 6 bases from V and 0 bases from J, with 9 bases in between. CDR3 coding DNA: TGTGCCAGCAGACTTGAAAGCTCTGGGGCCAACGTCCTGACTTTC. It specifies CASRLESSGANVLTF.

This sequence joins TRBV2 and TRBJ1-5; a possible D gene is TRBD1 (5 bases). CDR3 length: 12 residues. Trimming took 8 bases from V and 3 from J, leaving 8 bases between them. Per the germline V gene, CDR1 is SNHLY and CDR2 is FYNNEI. CDR3 sequence: CASGGDNQPQHF. The CDR3, as DNA: TGTGCCAGCGGGGGGGACAATCAGCCCCAGCATTTT. The full variable domain, its missing parts supplied by reference TRBV2 and TRBJ1-5, is EPEVTQTPSHQVTQMGQEVILRCVPISNHLYFYWYRQILGQKVEFLVSFYNNEISEKSEIFDDQFSVERPDGSNFTLKIRSTKLEDSAMYFCASGGDNQPQHFGDGTRLSIL.

This clone appeared once. The chain couples TRBV27 to TRBJ2-7; unclear D gene. The germline gives CDR1 MNHEY, CDR2 SMNVEV (reference sequence). The ends were cut back, 6 bases at V and 2 bases at J, with 17 bases in the middle. The length of the CDR3 is 15 residues. Written as DNA, the CDR3 is TGTGCCAGCAGCTCCTCAAGCTTCCCTACCTACGAGCAGTACTTC. As protein: CASSSSSFPTYEQYF.

CDR3 coding DNA: TGTGCCAGTAGCCCGACAGGGGCGAACACTGAAGCTTTCTTT. It encodes CASSPTGANTEAFF. J is TRBJ1-1 and V is TRBV19; 8 positions match TRBD1. J gave up 1 base and V 6 bases, and 4 bases lay outside the gene matches. This CDR3 is built from 14 residues. Looked up from germline, CDR1 is LNHDA and CDR2 is SQIVND (reference sequence).

The chain links TRBV18 to TRBJ2-7; no clear D gene. The V gene lost 3 bases and the J gene lost 1 base, with 10 bases spanning the gap. Germline-derived CDR1 and CDR2 are KGHSH and LQKENI. This CDR3 has 14 amino acids. The CDR3 loop is CASSPTPRSYEQYF. The CDR3 DNA is TGTGCCAGCTCACCTACCCCCAGATCCTACGAGCAGTACTTC.

The CDR3: CASIGNTGGGETQYF. Here the CDR3 DNA reads TGTGCCAGCATCGGAAACACAGGGGGCGGAGAGACCCAGTACTTC. The chain carries TRBV6-1 and TRBJ2-5; the match to TRBD1 covers 9 bases. The CDR3 runs 15 residues. Unmatched junction bases numbered 10, after V lost 7 bases and J lost 4 bases. The germline CDR1 and CDR2 sequences are MNHNS and SASEGT.